Presented here are 4 T cell receptor beta chains from one specimen sequenced in a study of cytomegalovirus exposure and HLA in healthy donors. PCR was performed using 60 Vbeta and 13 Jbeta primers. TCRdb keeps only in-frame clones here, not all; method: immunoSEQ multiplex PCR. In the table there are about 67,000 clones, around 80% of which are singletons. What was sequenced was PBMCs. The receptor source for this set is a woman aged 25 to 39 in good health and CMV-seronegative.

This clone was observed a single time. V and J are TRBV28 and TRBJ1-1; 7 bases are a match to TRBD1. The CDR3 consists of 16 residues. V shed 4 bases, J shed 3 bases, and the junction held 11 bases outside the gene matches. Germline V gives CDR1 MDHEN, CDR2 SYDVKM. CDR3 in DNA: TGTGCCAGCAGTTCGACAGGGAGCAGCGCGTACACTGAAGCTTTCTTT. It specifies CASSSTGSSAYTEAFF.

The chain combines TRBV28 with TRBJ2-7; the match to TRBD1 covers 7 bases. V lost 6 bases and J lost 0; bases outside the gene matches: 5. This CDR3 contains 14 residues. Germline V gene data show CDR1 as MDHEN and CDR2 as SYDVKM. Here the CDR3 DNA reads TGTGCCAGCAGAGCCAGGGGGAGCTCCTACGAGCAGTACTTC. It encodes CASRARGSSYEQYF.

V is TRBV7-8 and J is TRBJ1-2, with no clear D. V was shortened by 5 bases and J by 4 bases, with 20 bases between the two germline ends. The V gene's germline CDR1 is SGHVS and CDR2 FQNEAQ. The CDR3 contains 16 residues. In nucleotides, the CDR3 is TGTGCCAGCAGCATAGACCGGGAGACAAAACCCTATGGCTACACCTTC. Protein product: CASSIDRETKPYGYTF.

The genes are TRBV4-2 and TRBJ1-1; TRBD1 matches at 11 bases. The CDR3 is 16 amino acids. Germline assignment: CDR1 LGHNA and CDR2 YNFKEQ. J was trimmed by 5 bases and V by 3 bases; bases with no gene match: 8. The CDR3 region has the DNA TGTGCCAGCAGCCACGGACAGGGGGCGCCGGTAACTGAAGCTTTCTTT. It encodes CASSHGQGAPVTEAFF.